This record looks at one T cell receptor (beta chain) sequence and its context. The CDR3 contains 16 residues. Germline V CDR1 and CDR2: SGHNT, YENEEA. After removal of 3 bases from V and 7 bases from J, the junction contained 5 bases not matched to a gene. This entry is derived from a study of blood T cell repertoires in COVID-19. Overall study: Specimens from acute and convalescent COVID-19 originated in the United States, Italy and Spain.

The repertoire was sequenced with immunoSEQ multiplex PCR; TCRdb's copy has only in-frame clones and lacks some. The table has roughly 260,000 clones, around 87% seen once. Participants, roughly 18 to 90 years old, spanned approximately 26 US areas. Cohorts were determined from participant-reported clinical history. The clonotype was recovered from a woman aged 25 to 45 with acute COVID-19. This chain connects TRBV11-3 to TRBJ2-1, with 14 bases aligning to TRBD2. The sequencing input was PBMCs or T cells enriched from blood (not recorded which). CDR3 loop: CASSFGLAGGGNEQFF. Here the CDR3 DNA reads TGTGCCAGCAGCTTCGGACTAGCGGGAGGTGGGAATGAGCAGTTCTTC.